This T cell receptor beta chain was obtained from a study of cytomegalovirus exposure and HLA in healthy donors. PCR involved 60 Vbeta and 13 Jbeta primers. Assay used: immunoSEQ multiplex PCR; TCRdb lists only in-frame clones, some missing. The repertoire table contains 55,000 to 85,000 clones. Study-level findings and limits: Later genetic work tied a missense DCLRE1C variant to beta-chain V and J trimming. Some V segments (TRBV6-2 and TRBV6-3 among them) were excluded as indistinguishable.

V trimming: 3 bases; J trimming: 4 bases; junction bases outside the gene matches: 5. The CDR3 length is 15 residues. Germline-derived CDR1 and CDR2 are SGHTA and FQGTGA. To note about this clone: Its target is unknown.

The chain joins TRBV7-3 to TRBJ2-3; TRBD2 matches 9 bases. The TCR sequence derives from a female donor in good health and CMV-seropositive. Sequences were obtained from PBMCs. The CDR3 region has the DNA TGTGCCAGCAGCTTTAGCGGGGGAATCTCAGATACGCAGTATTTT. It is translated as CASSFSGGISDTQYF.